This entry features one T cell receptor beta chain sequence. Its antigen is as yet unknown. Using immunoSEQ multiplex PCR, the repertoire was profiled, and TCRdb retains in-frame clones only, with some absent. Among 60,000 to 75,000 clones, 80% to 90% were seen once, and the ten largest hold roughly 2.6%. The CDR3 contains 15 residues. V lost 2 bases to trimming and J lost 3 bases, with 12 bases between them. Germline CDR1 SGDLS, CDR2 YYNGEE. This specimen belongs to a study of graft-versus-host responses after intestinal transplantation. Study background: Recipients underwent multivisceral, liver-intestinal, or isolated intestinal transplants. Every recipient underwent anti-thymocyte globulin induction, then tacrolimus and steroids for 3 to 4 years. General study results and limits: GvH clones appeared in recipient marrow, some first in ileum or blood.

This TCR was recovered from a human donor who received an intestinal transplant. Here the sequenced sample was unstimulated CD8+ T cells sorted from spleen or lymph node cells, taken before intestinal transplant. The chain couples TRBV9 to TRBJ1-5; TRBD1 might be the D (5 bases). This chain's CDR3 is CASSVGGEINQPQHF. The CDR3 DNA follows: TGTGCCAGCAGCGTTGGGGGGGAGATCAATCAGCCCCAGCATTTT. Complete variable domain (other parts from reference TRBV9 and TRBJ1-5): DSGVTQTPKHLITATGQRVTLRCSPRSGDLSVYWYQQSLDQGLQFLIQYYNGEERAKGNILERFSAQQFPDLHSELNLSSLELGDSALYFCASSVGGEINQPQHFGDGTRLSIL.